The clone carrying this T cell receptor beta chain was observed at least ten times. A template switching step contributed a universal primer site, while unique molecular identifiers were present in the cDNA. Using its own MiXCR run on the 5' RACE reads, TCRdb lists one record per CDR3 protein. Here the sample spans 640,000 or so distinct CDR3 sequences, over 5% being singletons. Germline V gene sequence: CDR1 MNHEY, CDR2 SMNVEV (reference sequence). This CDR3 has 13 amino acids. The source of the sample is a study of identical twins. The specimen sequenced was naive T cells sorted from blood. The source is a young man in good health. J is TRBJ2-7 and V is TRBV27; 8 nucleotides agree with TRBD2. The CDR3 coding sequence is TGTGCTATACATGCCGGGACTAGGGACGAGCAGTACTTC. As protein: CAIHAGTRDEQYF.